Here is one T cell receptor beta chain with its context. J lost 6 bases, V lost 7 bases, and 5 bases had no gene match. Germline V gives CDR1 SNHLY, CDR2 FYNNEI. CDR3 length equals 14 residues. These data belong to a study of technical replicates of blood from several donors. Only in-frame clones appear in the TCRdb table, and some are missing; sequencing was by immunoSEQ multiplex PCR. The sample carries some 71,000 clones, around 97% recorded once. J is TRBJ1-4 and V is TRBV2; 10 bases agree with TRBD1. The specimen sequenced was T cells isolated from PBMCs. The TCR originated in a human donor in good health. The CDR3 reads CASTRDRGDEKLFF. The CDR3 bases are TGTGCCAGCACCCGGGACAGGGGTGATGAAAAACTGTTTTTT.